This T cell receptor (beta chain) originates from a study of blood T cell repertoires in COVID-19 (dated by TCRdb to 2018 to 2020). In the study overall: Samples covering the acute and convalescent phases of COVID-19 were provided by collaborators in the United States, Italy and Spain. Sample metadata almost always included a de-identified subject ID, COVID-19 status, age in years and sex. A freely available public database, intended as a resource for researchers studying the immune response to SARS-CoV-2, is where the repertoires were released. Where available, HLA class I and class II types were obtained from metadata supplied by the sample provider rather than from assay-based typing. Samples came from the ongoing ImmuneRACE study (first 160 participants) plus 1,254 subjects from 6 global collaborators. Subjects who had been exposed to COVID-19, were actively infected with it, or had recovered from it provided the deeply sampled blood TCRbeta repertoires that made up the dataset. The material from the prospective study consisted of cDNA or gDNA derived from T cells, B-cell-depleted T cells, or PBMCs. What the study reported, not specific to this receptor: The quantity of clinical and demographic metadata differed by source and by participant and was supplied without curation.

Concerning this clone itself: No antigen is known for it. No base qualities exist here, and no much larger clone lies one base off it.

Each collaborating institution followed its own protocols to collect whole blood in K2EDTA tubes. For TCRbeta analysis, collaborator samples were shipped as frozen whole blood, as isolated PBMCs, or as DNA extracted from either sample type. The immunoSEQ Assay, a bias-controlled multiplex PCR, was used to amplify TCRbeta CDR3 regions from genomic DNA. On the study's bioinformatics: Nucleated cell counts per sample were estimated from amplification of reference gene primers within the assay. To quantify the absolute abundance of each unique TCRbeta CDR3 rearrangement, sequence reads were collapsed and filtered. For each sample, productive Simpson clonality was calculated as the square root of Simpson's diversity index across productive rearrangements. TCRdb carries this immuneACCESS record with in-frame sequences only. Its versions omit some clonotypes, under half of them owing to an unresolved V gene in the studies checked, with the rest unexplained. The D gene and trimming were derived from the DNA, and the V and J assignments and clone size from that table. The sample table contains around 250,000 clones; only one count was recorded for about 82% of them. Of the sample, approximately 5.1% is held by the ten largest clones.

From its cysteine to its phenylalanine, the CDR3 spans 15 amino acids. The kept DNA is CDR3 alone, 45 bases in frame from the first base. V is pared back by 5 bases and J by 4 bases, with 12 bases lying between the germline termini. CDR1 and CDR2, per the germline V gene (reference sequence), are SEHNR and FQNEAQ. The sequence is built from TRBV7-9 and TRBJ2-6; the D gene is possibly TRBD1, with 6 bases matching. The receptor comes from a man in his fifties with active or convalescent COVID-19. The sample comprised peripheral blood. The CDR3 reads as follows: CASSVQGKGANVLTF. The bases read TGTGCCAGCAGCGTACAGGGAAAAGGGGCCAACGTCCTGACTTTC.